This TCR beta chain was found in a study of Ad26.COV2.S vaccination and SARS-CoV-2 variants. Turning to the study itself: Participant was drawn from the COV1001 Ad26.COV2.S trial arm. General observations from the study: Considerable breadth of spike-specific CD8+ and CD4+ T cell responses has reportedly been documented following vaccination. The TCR-based breadth and depth measures might underestimate overall T cell responses.

Clones were read by immunoSEQ multiplex PCR, and TCRdb kept only the in-frame ones, dropping some. This sample has about 400,000 clones, with roughly 90% found just once. Points on this clone: Its antigen is still unknown.

The trim removed 6 bases at V and 5 bases at J, leaving 5 bases unmatched. Germline-derived CDR1 and CDR2 are MNHEY and SVGEGT. This CDR3 comprises 15 residues. Treatment meaning: around 19 received Ad26.COV2.S at low or high dose, single or two shots; about 5 received placebo; per-sample allocation not given. Specimens were obtained on day 63 following the first vaccine or placebo injection. The vaccine antigen was prefusion-stabilized Wuhan SARS-CoV-2 spike. The J gene is TRBJ1-3, the V gene TRBV6-2 or TRBV6-3, with 12 bases aligning to TRBD1. The sequencing here drew on peripheral blood, taken in a trial of Ad26.COV2.S vaccine versus placebo. The clonotype comes from a person between 18 and 59 years old who received the Ad26.COV2.S COVID-19 vaccine or a placebo. The CDR3, as DNA: TGTGCCAGCAGCAACCGGGACAGGGGGCGAAACACCATATATTTT. Protein: CASSNRDRGRNTIYF.